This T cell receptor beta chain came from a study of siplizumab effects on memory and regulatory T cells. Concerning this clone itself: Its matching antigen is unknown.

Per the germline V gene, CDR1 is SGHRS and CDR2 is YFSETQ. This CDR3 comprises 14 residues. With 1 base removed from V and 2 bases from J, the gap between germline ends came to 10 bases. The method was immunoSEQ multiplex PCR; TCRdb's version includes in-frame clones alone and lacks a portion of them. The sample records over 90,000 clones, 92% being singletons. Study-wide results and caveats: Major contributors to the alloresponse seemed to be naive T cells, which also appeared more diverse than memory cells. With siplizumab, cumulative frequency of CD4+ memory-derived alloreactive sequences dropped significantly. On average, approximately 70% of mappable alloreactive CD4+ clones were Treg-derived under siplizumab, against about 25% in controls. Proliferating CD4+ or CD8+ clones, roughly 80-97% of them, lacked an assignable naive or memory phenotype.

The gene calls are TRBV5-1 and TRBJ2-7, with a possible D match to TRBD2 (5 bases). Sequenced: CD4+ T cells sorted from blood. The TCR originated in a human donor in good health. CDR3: CASSLKSGAYEQYF. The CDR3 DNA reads TGCGCCAGCAGCTTGAAAAGCGGAGCCTACGAGCAGTACTTC.